These 23 T cell receptor beta chains share one sample of origin, sequenced in a study of T cell responses to AZD1222 COVID-19 vaccine. Repertoires were generated with immunoSEQ multiplex PCR, while TCRdb's copy carries only in-frame clones and drops some. The sample holds some 140,000 clones, about 91% seen once. This sample comprised peripheral blood, obtained 28 days after the second AZD1222 dose. The receptors derive from an adult who received the AZD1222 COVID-19 vaccine.

The V and J genes are TRBV24-1 and TRBJ2-3; TRBD2 is a possible D gene (7 bases). V was pared by 9 bases and J by 0 bases, with 27 bases between. The CDR3 contains 19 residues. CDR1 is KGHDR and CDR2 is SFDVKD in the germline V gene. As DNA, the CDR3 is TGTGCCACCGAGGGGGGGCCACCCGGGAGACATTCTAGCACAGATACGCAGTATTTT. Residues: CATEGGPPGRHSSTDTQYF.

J is TRBJ1-4 and V is TRBV4-1; 7 bases align to TRBD1. The CDR3 is 16 amino acids. The germline V gene has CDR1 MGHRA and CDR2 YSYEKL. With 4 bases clipped from V and 6 bases from J, the junction kept 11 bases outside the gene matches. CDR3 sequence (DNA): TGCGCCAGCAGCCTTTCCATCGGGACAGCGGATGAAAAACTGTTTTTT. This encodes CASSLSIGTADEKLFF.

The J gene is TRBJ2-5, the V gene TRBV5-6, with TRBD1 matching 8 bases. Germline V gene lookup returns CDR1 SGHDT and CDR2 YYEEEE. This CDR3 contains 15 residues. With 5 bases clipped from V and 1 base from J, the junction kept 7 bases outside the gene matches. In DNA form, the CDR3 reads TGTGCCAGCAGACCAGACAGGGGTCCCCAAGAGACCCAGTACTTC. Its translation: CASRPDRGPQETQYF.

The chain carries TRBV7-6 and TRBJ2-1, with 7 bases matching TRBD1. The V and J ends lost 3 bases and 6 bases, in that order; junction bases with no gene match: 2. The CDR3 is 13 amino acids. The V gene's germline CDR1 is SGHVS and CDR2 FNYEAQ. The CDR3 nucleotides read TGTGCCAGCAGCTTGGGACAGCTCAATGAGCAGTTCTTC. Its translation is CASSLGQLNEQFF.

The chain recombines TRBV2 with TRBJ2-5, with 8 bases lining up with TRBD2. Germline V gene sequence: CDR1 SNHLY, CDR2 FYNNEI. V dropped 7 bases and J dropped 5; count of bases not matched to a gene: 9. CDR3 length: 14 residues. The CDR3 sequence is CASKYERERETQYF. For the CDR3, the DNA is TGTGCCAGCAAATATGAGCGGGAGAGGGAGACCCAGTACTTC.

This clone was observed a single time. The rearrangement uses TRBV5-1 and TRBJ2-6, with D possibly TRBD2 on 5 matching bases. V was clipped by 4 bases and J by 4 bases, with 18 bases between them. This CDR3 is built from 17 residues. Looked up from germline, CDR1 is SGHRS and CDR2 is YFSETQ. The CDR3 DNA reads as TGCGCCAGCAGCCCCCGGGGAGCCGTGGGGGGGGCCAACGTCCTGACTTTC. Residues: CASSPRGAVGGANVLTF.

The chain recombines TRBV10-3 with TRBJ2-5; 7 nucleotides line up with TRBD2. The CDR3 runs to 16 residues. Per the germline V gene, CDR1 is ENHRY and CDR2 is SYGVKD. Germline trimming cut 3 bases from V and 3 bases from J; bases unmatched to any gene: 10. This CDR3 is CAISDGTTEKKETQYF. Here the CDR3 DNA reads TGTGCCATCAGTGACGGGACTACAGAAAAAAAAGAGACCCAGTACTTC.

CDR3 coding DNA: TGCAGCGCCTCGGACAGGGACTATGGCTACACCTTC. Residues: CSASDRDYGYTF. The chain recombines TRBV29-1 with TRBJ1-2, with 8 nucleotides matching TRBD1. The J segment lost 3 bases and the V segment lost 7 bases, leaving 4 bases of the junction unmatched. The CDR3 has 12 amino acids. Germline lookup yields CDR1 SQVTM and CDR2 ANQGSEA.

This chain uses TRBV20-1 with TRBJ2-4; 8 positions match TRBD2. Germline CDR1 and CDR2: DFQATT and SNEGSKA (reference sequence). The CDR3 loop spans 14 amino acids. V gave up 3 bases and J gave up 0 bases; unmatched junction bases: 1. This chain's CDR3 is CSASLAGAKNIQYF. CDR3 sequence (DNA): TGCAGTGCTAGTCTAGCGGGAGCCAAAAACATTCAGTACTTC.

The gene calls are TRBV14 and TRBJ2-5, with D possibly TRBD1 on 5 matching bases. The CDR3 has 14 residues. The germline gives CDR1 SGHDN, CDR2 FVKESK. V was trimmed by 1 base and J by 2 bases, leaving 8 bases between them. In DNA, the CDR3 is TGTGCCAGCAGCCAAGGTCAGGGACAAGAGACCCAGTACTTC. Translating it yields CASSQGQGQETQYF.

The chain's CDR3 is CASSKVRRAGRPLNTGELFF. The CDR3 DNA sequence: TGTGCCAGCAGCAAAGTAAGAAGGGCAGGGCGACCGTTGAACACCGGGGAGCTGTTTTTT. This chain links TRBV21-1 with TRBJ2-2; the table calls TRBD1, which could not be checked here. TRBV21-1 is termed a pseudogene. This CDR3 spans 20 amino acids.

The V gene is TRBV9, the J gene TRBJ1-5, with D maybe TRBD1 (5 bases). With 0 bases removed from V and 0 bases from J, the gap between germline ends came to 13 bases. The germline V gene has CDR1 SGDLS and CDR2 YYNGEE. The CDR3 sequence is 17 residues long. The CDR3 DNA sequence: TGTGCCAGCAGCGTAGGATGGGGCAGAGCTAGCAATCAGCCCCAGCATTTT. It yields the protein CASSVGWGRASNQPQHF.

J is TRBJ1-1 and V is TRBV5-5, with no clear D. V shed 0 bases and J shed 4 bases, with 7 bases lying between them. The CDR3 sequence is 13 residues long. CDR1 is SGHKS and CDR2 is YYEKEE in the germline V gene (reference sequence). The CDR3 region is CASSLEVGTEAFF. The CDR3 region has the DNA TGTGCCAGCAGCTTGGAGGTGGGCACTGAAGCTTTCTTT.

The CDR3 is CATWGGFDQPQHF. The CDR3, as DNA: TGTGCCACCTGGGGGGGTTTTGATCAGCCCCAGCATTTT. The rearrangement joins TRBV10-3 to TRBJ1-5; tentative D call: TRBD1 (5 bases). V was shortened by 10 bases and J by 5 bases, with 15 bases between the two germline ends. Germline assignment: CDR1 ENHRY and CDR2 SYGVKD. CDR3 length: 13 residues.

The gene calls are TRBV10-3 and TRBJ2-5; TRBD2 is a possible D gene (6 bases). The CDR3 spans 14 residues. From germline, CDR1 is ENHRY and CDR2 SYGVKD. Trimming took off 10 bases at V and 4 bases at J, with 19 bases between the two ends. The CDR3 here is CATAVDGGRETQYF. CDR3 nucleotide sequence: TGTGCCACGGCCGTCGACGGGGGACGAGAGACCCAGTACTTC.

This clone occurred once. The chain carries TRBV11-2 and TRBJ2-1; tentatively, D is TRBD2 (5 bases). CDR1 is SGHAT and CDR2 is FQNNGV in the germline V gene. The V and J ends lost 4 bases and 5 bases respectively, with 12 bases between them. The CDR3 runs to 14 residues. The CDR3 nucleotides are TGTGCCAGCAGCTCGGCCTCGACTAACAATGAGCAGTTCTTC. This gives the protein CASSSASTNNEQFF.

The chain combines TRBV7-8 with TRBJ1-2; a weak D match, TRBD1 (5 bases). V lost 2 bases and J lost 7, with 8 bases in between. This CDR3 has 12 residues. Germline loops: CDR1 SGHVS, CDR2 FQNEAQ. Here the CDR3 reads CASSLSGGGYTF. For the CDR3, the DNA is TGTGCCAGCAGCTTATCTGGGGGTGGCTACACCTTC.

The chain couples TRBV30 to TRBJ1-5, with TRBD1 matching over 8 bases. CDR3 size: 15 residues. The V segment lost 3 bases and the J segment 2 bases; nucleotides outside the gene matches: 6. Germline lookup yields CDR1 GTSNPN and CDR2 SVGIG (reference sequence). The CDR3 sequence: CAWRGQGAGNQPQHF. As DNA, the CDR3 is TGTGCCTGGAGGGGGCAGGGGGCAGGCAATCAGCCCCAGCATTTT.

V usage is TRBV30 and J usage is TRBJ2-5, with D unclear. The germline gives CDR1 GTSNPN, CDR2 SVGIG (reference sequence). Trimming took 4 bases from V and 5 from J, leaving 8 bases between them. CDR3 length: 11 residues. As DNA, the CDR3 is TGTGCCTGGACGACCGGGGAGACCCAGTACTTC. As protein: CAWTTGETQYF.

This sequence joins TRBV6-5 and TRBJ1-1, with a weak D call TRBD1 (6 bases). This CDR3 has 14 residues. Germline CDR1 MNHEY, CDR2 SVGAGI. The V end was cut by 8 bases, the J end by 5 bases, with 18 bases between. CDR3 amino acids: CASAITGLGTEAFF. The CDR3 bases are TGTGCCAGCGCAATAACAGGGCTAGGAACTGAAGCTTTCTTT.

The rearrangement uses TRBV6-5 and TRBJ1-1; 8 bases are shared with TRBD1. The CDR3 runs to 15 residues. Germline loops: CDR1 MNHEY, CDR2 SVGAGI. J was trimmed by 3 bases and V by 7 bases; bases with no gene match: 10. The CDR3 DNA is TGTGCCAGCAACAAAGGGTCGACAGGGGACACTGAAGCTTTCTTT. This encodes CASNKGSTGDTEAFF.

V and J are TRBV19 and TRBJ2-6; no definite D call. This CDR3 spans 16 amino acids. CDR1 and CDR2 (germline): LNHDA, SQIVND (reference sequence). Trimming removed 3 bases at V and 4 bases at J, with 13 bases between. CDR3 bases: TGTGCCAGTAGTATCCCAGCCCCGATCGGGGCCAACGTCCTGACTTTC. Translating gives CASSIPAPIGANVLTF.

CDR3 nucleotide sequence: TGCAGCGTTGAAACGTCGGGACAGCACACCGGGGAGCTGTTTTTT. It yields the protein CSVETSGQHTGELFF. The chain combines TRBV29-1 with TRBJ2-2, with 7 bases matching TRBD1. The CDR3 consists of 15 residues. Germline CDR1 is SQVTM and CDR2 is ANQGSEA. The junction had 6 bases not matched to a gene; V was cut back by 2 bases and J by 3 bases.